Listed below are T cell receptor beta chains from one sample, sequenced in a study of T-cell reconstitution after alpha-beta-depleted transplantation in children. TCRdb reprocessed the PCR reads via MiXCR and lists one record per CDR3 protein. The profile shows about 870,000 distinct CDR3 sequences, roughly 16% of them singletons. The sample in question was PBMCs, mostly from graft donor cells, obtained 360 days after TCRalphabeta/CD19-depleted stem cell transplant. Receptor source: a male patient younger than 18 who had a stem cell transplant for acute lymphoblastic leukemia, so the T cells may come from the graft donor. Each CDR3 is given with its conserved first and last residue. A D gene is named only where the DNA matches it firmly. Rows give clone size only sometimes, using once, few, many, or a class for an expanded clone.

DNA: TGCGCCAGCAGCAAGAACCGGCCCTACAATGAGCAGTTCTTC
CDR3: CASSKNRPYNEQFF
size: many
D: .
V: TRBV5-1
J: TRBJ2-1

DNA: TGCAGCGTTGCTTCTTTGGGGACAGGGACTGGGAACACTGAAGCTTTCTTT
CDR3: CSVASLGTGTGNTEAFF
size: .
D: TRBD1
V: TRBV29-1
J: TRBJ1-1

DNA: TGTGCCAGCGTCACCGGGACTAGCGTCGATGAGCAGTTCTTC
CDR3: CASVTGTSVDEQFF
size: many
D: TRBD2
V: TRBV5-4
J: TRBJ2-1

DNA: TGTGCCACCAGCAGAGATCCAGACCCGACCGGGGAGCTGTTTTTT
CDR3: CATSRDPDPTGELFF
size: few
D: .
V: TRBV15
J: TRBJ2-2

DNA: TGCAGCGTTGATCGTACAGGGGGCCAGCACGAGCAGTACTTC
CDR3: CSVDRTGGQHEQYF
size: few
D: TRBD1
V: TRBV29-1
J: TRBJ2-7

DNA: TGTGCCAGCAGCAAGAGACATAGTCATGCAGACGAGCAGTTCTTC
CDR3: CASSKRHSHADEQFF
size: few
D: .
V: TRBV21-1
J: TRBJ2-1

DNA: TGCAGCGTGCCCTATCCCTCCTACAATGAGCAGTTCTTC
CDR3: CSVPYPSYNEQFF
size: many
D: .
V: TRBV29-1
J: TRBJ2-1

DNA: TGTGCCAGCAGCCTAACAGGGGACACCGGGGAGCTGTTTTTT
CDR3: CASSLTGDTGELFF
size: many
D: TRBD1
V: TRBV5-5
J: TRBJ2-2

DNA: TGCAGTGCTAGAGTCAGCGGGAGGGCCAGAGAGCAGTTCTTC
CDR3: CSARVSGRAREQFF
size: .
D: TRBD2
V: TRBV20-1
J: TRBJ2-1

DNA: TGTGCCAGCAGTTTAAGGCTGGATGACTCTGGAAACACCATATATTTT
CDR3: CASSLRLDDSGNTIYF
size: many
D: .
V: TRBV27
J: TRBJ1-3

DNA: TGTGCCAGCTCACCAGAGGGGGGCACAGATACGCAGTATTTT
CDR3: CASSPEGGTDTQYF
size: many
D: .
V: TRBV18
J: TRBJ2-3

DNA: TGTGCCAGCAGAGACATAGCTAACAATGAGCAGTTCTTC
CDR3: CASRDIANNEQFF
size: many
D: .
V: TRBV14
J: TRBJ2-1

DNA: TGCGCCAGCAGCTTGGTGGTGTATACGGCCAACGTCCTGACTTTC
CDR3: CASSLVVYTANVLTF
size: many
D: .
V: TRBV5-1
J: TRBJ2-6

DNA: TGTGCCAGCAGTTACTCGACACTGGCCTCCTACGAGCAGTACTTC
CDR3: CASSYSTLASYEQYF
size: few
D: .
V: TRBV6-5
J: TRBJ2-7

DNA: TGTGCCAGCAGCCAAGATCTTACGGGAGGGCTCTACGAGCAGTACTTC
CDR3: CASSQDLTGGLYEQYF
size: .
D: TRBD2
V: TRBV4-2
J: TRBJ2-7

DNA: TGTGCCAGCAGCTTAGCCTTCGGCGCTGGACTAGCGGGCCCTAATTTT
CDR3: CASSLAFGAGLAGPNF
size: .
D: TRBD2
V: TRBV7-9
J: TRBJ2-3

DNA: TGCAGTGCTTCGACAGCGACCTTCCTCTCTTCACCCCTCCACTTT
CDR3: CSASTATFLSSPLHF
size: few
D: .
V: TRBV20-1
J: TRBJ1-6

DNA: TGCGCCAGCAGCCCGCCTGGAAACACCATATATTTT
CDR3: CASSPPGNTIYF
size: many
D: .
V: TRBV5-1
J: TRBJ1-3

DNA: TGTGCCAGCAGTTATCAGAGCTCTGGGGCCAACGTCCTGACTTTC
CDR3: CASSYQSSGANVLTF
size: .
D: .
V: TRBV6-5
J: TRBJ2-6

DNA: TGCGCCAGCCAACTCATGGGGGGGGGCACAGATACGCAGTATTTT
CDR3: CASQLMGGGTDTQYF
size: many
D: TRBD2
V: TRBV4-1
J: TRBJ2-3

DNA: TGTGCCAGCAGCTTGGAAACAGGGGGCAAAAACATTCAGTACTTC
CDR3: CASSLETGGKNIQYF
size: few
D: TRBD1
V: TRBV5-6
J: TRBJ2-4

DNA: TGTGCCACCTCCCCGAATCAAGGGGGGGTGTTAGCTTTCTTT
CDR3: CATSPNQGGVLAFF
size: few
D: .
V: TRBV15
J: TRBJ1-1

DNA: TGTGCCAGCAGCTTAGACCCTCGAGGGGGGGAAAGGTGGAGGACCTACAATGAGCAGTTCTTC
CDR3: CASSLDPRGGERWRTYNEQFF
size: .
D: .
V: TRBV11-2
J: TRBJ2-1

DNA: TGCGCCAGCACCGCGGAGACTGGGGTGCGTGGAAACACCATATATTTT
CDR3: CASTAETGVRGNTIYF
size: .
D: .
V: TRBV5-1
J: TRBJ1-3

DNA: TGTGCCAGCAGCTTCAGCCCGGGCTCCTACGAGCAGTACTTC
CDR3: CASSFSPGSYEQYF
size: few
D: .
V: TRBV11-2
J: TRBJ2-7

DNA: TGTGCCAGCCTTAGGGAGAGGGTCGCGGAGACCCAGTACTTC
CDR3: CASLRERVAETQYF
size: .
D: .
V: TRBV21-1
J: TRBJ2-5

DNA: TGCGCCAGCAGCTTAACTAGCGGGAGTGGTGAGCAGTTCTTC
CDR3: CASSLTSGSGEQFF
size: .
D: TRBD2
V: TRBV5-1
J: TRBJ2-1

DNA: TGCGCCAGCAGCTTGGGCGACAGTAACCAAGAGACCCAGTACTTC
CDR3: CASSLGDSNQETQYF
size: many
D: .
V: TRBV5-1
J: TRBJ2-5

DNA: TGCAGTGCTAGAATCGGCAGTAGCAATCAGCCCCAGCATTTT
CDR3: CSARIGSSNQPQHF
size: .
D: .
V: TRBV20-1
J: TRBJ1-5

DNA: TGCAGTGCTTTTAAAGTGGGGCAATTGAACACTGAAGCTTTCTTT
CDR3: CSAFKVGQLNTEAFF
size: .
D: .
V: TRBV20-1
J: TRBJ1-1

DNA: TGCGCCAGCAGCTCTAGCGGGAGGGCCACCGGGGAGCTGTTTTTT
CDR3: CASSSSGRATGELFF
size: few
D: TRBD2
V: TRBV5-1
J: TRBJ2-2

DNA: TGTGCCAGCAGCCAAGAACTAAGGGGGATTGAAGCTTTCTTT
CDR3: CASSQELRGIEAFF
size: few
D: .
V: TRBV3-1
J: TRBJ1-1

DNA: TGTGCCATCAGTGAGTCGGGCCTTAGCTACAATGAGCAGTTCTTC
CDR3: CAISESGLSYNEQFF
size: .
D: .
V: TRBV10-3
J: TRBJ2-1

DNA: TGTGCCAGCAGTTCTCGACTAGCGGGAGGGCCGAGGCGCTCCTACGAGCAGTACTTC
CDR3: CASSSRLAGGPRRSYEQYF
size: .
D: TRBD2
V: TRBV27
J: TRBJ2-7

DNA: TGCAGCGTTGTACAGGCCCCTATCTACGAGCAGTACTTC
CDR3: CSVVQAPIYEQYF
size: .
D: .
V: TRBV29-1
J: TRBJ2-7

DNA: TGTGCCAGCAGCTTACCCTATGGGGGAATGGACTATGGCTACACCTTC
CDR3: CASSLPYGGMDYGYTF
size: many
D: .
V: TRBV13
J: TRBJ1-2

DNA: TGCGCCAGCAGCTTGGAGGGAGCCTACGAGCAGTACTTC
CDR3: CASSLEGAYEQYF
size: many
D: .
V: TRBV5-1
J: TRBJ2-7

DNA: TGTGCCAGCAGCCGACAGGGCTCTGGAAACACCATATATTTT
CDR3: CASSRQGSGNTIYF
size: many
D: TRBD1
V: TRBV6-1
J: TRBJ1-3

DNA: TGCGCCAGCAGCCAAGTTCAAAACCCCTACGAGCAGTACTTC
CDR3: CASSQVQNPYEQYF
size: .
D: .
V: TRBV4-1
J: TRBJ2-7

DNA: TGTGCCAGTAGCCCCGGGAGGGAAAAGACCCAGTACTTC
CDR3: CASSPGREKTQYF
size: .
D: TRBD2
V: TRBV19
J: TRBJ2-5

DNA: TGCGCCAGCAGCCCTAGCGGGAGGAACTCTGGTGAGCAGTTCTTC
CDR3: CASSPSGRNSGEQFF
size: few
D: TRBD2
V: TRBV5-1
J: TRBJ2-1

DNA: TGCGCCAGCAGCTTGGCACCAACCATTGTCTACAATGAGCAGTTCTTC
CDR3: CASSLAPTIVYNEQFF
size: many
D: .
V: TRBV5-1
J: TRBJ2-1

DNA: TGCGCCAGCAGTATGGTACTGGGGAGCTCTGGGGCCAACGTCCTGACTTTC
CDR3: CASSMVLGSSGANVLTF
size: .
D: .
V: TRBV5-1
J: TRBJ2-6

DNA: TGTGCCAGCACACCTACAGGTCCGAACACCGGGGAGCTGTTTTTT
CDR3: CASTPTGPNTGELFF
size: few
D: .
V: TRBV6-5
J: TRBJ2-2

DNA: TGTGCCAGCAGTTACGGCACTATAAGGGGGGAGCAGTACTTC
CDR3: CASSYGTIRGEQYF
size: few
D: .
V: TRBV6-5
J: TRBJ2-7

DNA: TGTGCCAGCTCACCACCCCGAGAATTAGATACGCAGTATTTT
CDR3: CASSPPRELDTQYF
size: .
D: .
V: TRBV18
J: TRBJ2-3